The clone carrying this T cell receptor beta chain occurred a few times. The sample originates from a study of T cells in Graves' hyperthyroidism and ophthalmopathy. Deletions cut 2 bases from V and 5 bases from J, with 10 bases between. CDR1 is PRHDT, CDR2 FYEKMQ, per germline (reference sequence). CDR3 size: 14 residues. In making diagnoses, clinical symptoms, serum thyroxine and TRAb, thyroid ultrasound and orbital computed tomography were all used. Template material for amplifying TCR beta CDR3 regions consisted of RNA transcripts. First-round RT-PCR with HTBI primers amplified the TCR CDR3 region. TCRdb re-analysed the multiplex PCR reads in MiXCR, keeping a single row per CDR3 protein. The repertoire includes hundreds of thousands of distinct CDR3 sequences, approximately 13% of them detected once, and roughly 8.3% sits in the top ten.

The clonotype comes from a woman between 18 and 29 years old with Graves' hyperthyroidism. The sequencing input was blood. The rearrangement uses TRBV13 and TRBJ2-1; D is ambiguous. This chain's CDR3 is CASSLHTPDNEQFF. In DNA form, the CDR3 reads TGTGCCAGCAGCTTACACACACCTGACAATGAGCAGTTCTTC.